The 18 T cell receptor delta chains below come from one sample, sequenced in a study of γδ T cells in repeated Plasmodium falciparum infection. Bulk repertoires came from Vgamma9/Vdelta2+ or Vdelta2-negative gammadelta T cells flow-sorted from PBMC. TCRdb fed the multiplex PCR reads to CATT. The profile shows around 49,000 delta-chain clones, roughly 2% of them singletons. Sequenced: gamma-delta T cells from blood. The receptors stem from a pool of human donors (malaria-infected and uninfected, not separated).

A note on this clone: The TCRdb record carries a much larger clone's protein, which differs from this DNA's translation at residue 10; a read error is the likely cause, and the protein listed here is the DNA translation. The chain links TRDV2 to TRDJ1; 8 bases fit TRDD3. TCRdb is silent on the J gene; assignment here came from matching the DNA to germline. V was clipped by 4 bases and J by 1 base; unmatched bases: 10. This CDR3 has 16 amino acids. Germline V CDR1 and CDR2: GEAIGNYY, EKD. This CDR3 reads CACEALGELGTDKLIF. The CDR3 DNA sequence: TGTGCCTGTGAGGCCCTGGGGGAACTCGGCACCGATAAACTCATCTTT.

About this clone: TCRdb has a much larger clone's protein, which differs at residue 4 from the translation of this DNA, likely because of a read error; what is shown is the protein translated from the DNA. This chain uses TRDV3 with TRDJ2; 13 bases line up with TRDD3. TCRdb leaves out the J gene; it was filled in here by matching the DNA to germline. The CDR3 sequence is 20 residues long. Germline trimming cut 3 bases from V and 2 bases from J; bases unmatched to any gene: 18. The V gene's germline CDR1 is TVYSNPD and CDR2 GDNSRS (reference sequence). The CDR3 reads CAFPFLREHWGIRLTAQLFF. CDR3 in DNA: TGTGCCTTCCCCTTCCTCCGGGAGCACTGGGGGATACGCTTGACAGCACAACTCTTCTTT. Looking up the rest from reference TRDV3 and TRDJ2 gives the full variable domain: CDKVTQSSPDQTVASGSEVVLLCTYDTVYSNPDLFWYRIRPDYSFQFVFYGDNSRSEGADFTQGRFSVKHILTQKAFHLVISPVRTEDSATYYCAFPFLREHWGIRLTAQLFFGKGTQLIVEP.

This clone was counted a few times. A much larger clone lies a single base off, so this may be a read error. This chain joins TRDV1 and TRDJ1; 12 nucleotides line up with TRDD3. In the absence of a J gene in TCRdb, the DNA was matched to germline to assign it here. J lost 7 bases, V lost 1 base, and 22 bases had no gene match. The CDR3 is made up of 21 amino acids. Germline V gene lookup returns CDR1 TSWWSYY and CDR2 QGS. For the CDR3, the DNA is TGTGCTCTTGGGGAACCTACATTGGCCTACTGGGGGATACATTCAATAGGTAAACTCATCTTT. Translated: CALGEPTLAYWGIHSIGKLIF.

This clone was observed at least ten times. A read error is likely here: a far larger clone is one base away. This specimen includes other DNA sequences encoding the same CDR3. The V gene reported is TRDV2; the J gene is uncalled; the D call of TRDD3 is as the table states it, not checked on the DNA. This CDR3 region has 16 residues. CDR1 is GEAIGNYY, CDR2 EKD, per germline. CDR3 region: CACDTVGGGYTDKLIF. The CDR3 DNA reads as TGTGCCTGTGACACCGTCGGGGGGGGTTACACCGATAAGCTCATCTTT.

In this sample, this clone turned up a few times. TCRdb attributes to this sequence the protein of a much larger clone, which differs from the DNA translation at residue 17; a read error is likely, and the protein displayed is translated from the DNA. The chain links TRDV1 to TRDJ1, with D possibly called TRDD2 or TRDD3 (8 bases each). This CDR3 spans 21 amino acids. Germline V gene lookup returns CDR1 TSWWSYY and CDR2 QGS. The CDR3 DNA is TGTGCTCTTGGCTTCCTACCCCTGTCGTACTGGGGGCTCCGGTACACCGGTAAACTCATCTTT. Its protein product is CALGFLPLSYWGLRYTGKLIF.

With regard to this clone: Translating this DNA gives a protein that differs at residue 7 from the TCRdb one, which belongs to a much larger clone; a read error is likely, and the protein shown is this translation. CDR3 residues: CACDTVDGGYGEPYTDKLIF. The CDR3 DNA follows: TGTGCCTGTGACACCGTTGATGGGGGATACGGGGAACCGTACACCGATAAACTCATCTTT. The chain joins TRDV2 to TRDJ1; 11 bases are a match to TRDD3. TCRdb lists no J gene, so it was determined here by aligning the DNA to germline. The CDR3 totals 20 residues. The V gene end was trimmed by 0 bases and the J gene end by 0 bases; junction bases not matched to a gene: 14. Germline CDR1 reads GEAIGNYY; CDR2 reads EKD.

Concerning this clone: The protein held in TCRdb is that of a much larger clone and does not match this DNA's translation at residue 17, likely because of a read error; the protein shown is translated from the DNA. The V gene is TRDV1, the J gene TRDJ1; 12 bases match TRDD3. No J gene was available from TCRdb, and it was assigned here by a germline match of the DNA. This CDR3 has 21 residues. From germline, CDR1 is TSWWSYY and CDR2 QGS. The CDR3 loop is CALGSCLPYWGIPRYTNKLIF. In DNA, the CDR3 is TGTGCTCTTGGGTCCTGCCTGCCGTACTGGGGGATACCACGTTACACCAATAAACTCATCTTT.

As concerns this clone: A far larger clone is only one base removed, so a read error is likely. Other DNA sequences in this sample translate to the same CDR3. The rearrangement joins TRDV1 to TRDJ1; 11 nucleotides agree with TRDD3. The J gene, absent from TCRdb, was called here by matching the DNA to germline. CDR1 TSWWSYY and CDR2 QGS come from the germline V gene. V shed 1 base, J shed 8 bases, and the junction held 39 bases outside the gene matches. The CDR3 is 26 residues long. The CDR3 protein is CALGEPRRIPYWGIIGIGGPRHKLIF. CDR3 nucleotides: TGTGCTCTTGGGGAACCTAGACGCATCCCGTACTGGGGGATAATCGGGATCGGGGGGCCTCGTCACAAACTCATCTTT.

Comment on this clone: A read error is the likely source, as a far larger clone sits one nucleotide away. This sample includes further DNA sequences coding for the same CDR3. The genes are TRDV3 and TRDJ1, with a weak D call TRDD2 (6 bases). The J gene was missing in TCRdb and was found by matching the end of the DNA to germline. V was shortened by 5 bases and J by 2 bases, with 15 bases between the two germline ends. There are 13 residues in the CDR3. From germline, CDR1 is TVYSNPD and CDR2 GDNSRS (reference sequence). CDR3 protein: CALPLVLTDKLIF. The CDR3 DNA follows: TGTGCCCTTCCTCTTGTTCTGACCGATAAACTCATCTTT.

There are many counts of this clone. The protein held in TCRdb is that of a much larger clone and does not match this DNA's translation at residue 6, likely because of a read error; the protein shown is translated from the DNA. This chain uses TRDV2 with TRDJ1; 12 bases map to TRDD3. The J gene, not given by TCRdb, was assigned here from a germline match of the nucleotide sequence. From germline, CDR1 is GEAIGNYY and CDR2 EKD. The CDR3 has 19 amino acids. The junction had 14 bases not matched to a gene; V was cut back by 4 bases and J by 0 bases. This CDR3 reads CACETTTGGYTGDTDKLIF. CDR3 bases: TGTGCCTGTGAGACAACTACTGGGGGATACACCGGAGACACCGATAAACTCATCTTT.

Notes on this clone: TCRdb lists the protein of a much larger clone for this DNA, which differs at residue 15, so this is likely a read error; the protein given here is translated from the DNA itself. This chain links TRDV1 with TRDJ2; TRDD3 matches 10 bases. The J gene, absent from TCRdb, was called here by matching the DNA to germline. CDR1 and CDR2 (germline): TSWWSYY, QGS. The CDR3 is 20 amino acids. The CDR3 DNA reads TGTGCTCTTGGGGAACGGACCTGGGACTGGGGGATGGGTTTGGCAGCACAACTCTTCTTT. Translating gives CALGERTWDWGMGLAAQLFF.

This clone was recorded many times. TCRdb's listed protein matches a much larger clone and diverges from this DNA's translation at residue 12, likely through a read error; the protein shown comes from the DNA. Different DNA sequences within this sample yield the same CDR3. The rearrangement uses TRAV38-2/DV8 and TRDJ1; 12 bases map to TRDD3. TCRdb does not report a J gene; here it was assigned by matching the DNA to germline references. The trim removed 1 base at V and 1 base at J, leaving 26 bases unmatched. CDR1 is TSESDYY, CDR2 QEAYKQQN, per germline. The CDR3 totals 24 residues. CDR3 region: CAYRSFEYFQAAYWGIPATDKLIF. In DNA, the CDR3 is TGTGCTTATAGGAGCTTCGAATACTTCCAAGCTGCGTACTGGGGGATACCGGCCACCGATAAACTCATCTTT.

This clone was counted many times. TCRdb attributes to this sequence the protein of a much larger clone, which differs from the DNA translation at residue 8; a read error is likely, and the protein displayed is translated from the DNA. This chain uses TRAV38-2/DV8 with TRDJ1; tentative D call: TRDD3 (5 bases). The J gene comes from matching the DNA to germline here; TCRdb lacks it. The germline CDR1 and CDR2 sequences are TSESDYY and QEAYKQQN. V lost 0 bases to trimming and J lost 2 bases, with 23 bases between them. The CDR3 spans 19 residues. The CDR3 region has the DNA TGTGCTTATAGGAGCGCCCCCCAGGGTGGATGGGGAAAGACCGATAAACTCATCTTT. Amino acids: CAYRSAPQGGWGKTDKLIF.

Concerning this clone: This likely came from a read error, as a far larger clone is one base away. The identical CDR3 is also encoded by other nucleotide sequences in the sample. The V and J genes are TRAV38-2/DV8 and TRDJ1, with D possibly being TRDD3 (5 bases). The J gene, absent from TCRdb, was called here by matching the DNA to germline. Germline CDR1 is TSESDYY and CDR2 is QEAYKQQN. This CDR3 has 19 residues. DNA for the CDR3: TGTGCTTATAGAAGCGCCCCCCGGGGTGGATGGGGAAAGACCGATAAACTCATCTTT. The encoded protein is CAYRSAPRGGWGKTDKLIF.

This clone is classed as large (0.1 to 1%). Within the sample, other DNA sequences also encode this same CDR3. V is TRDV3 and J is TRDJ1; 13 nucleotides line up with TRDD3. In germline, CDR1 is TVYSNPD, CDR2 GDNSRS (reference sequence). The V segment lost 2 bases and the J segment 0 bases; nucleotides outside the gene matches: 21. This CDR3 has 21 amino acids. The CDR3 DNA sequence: TGTGCCTTTTCCGTCCTCTTTTACTGGGGGATACGCGAGTCTTACACCGATAAACTCATCTTT. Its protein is CAFSVLFYWGIRESYTDKLIF.

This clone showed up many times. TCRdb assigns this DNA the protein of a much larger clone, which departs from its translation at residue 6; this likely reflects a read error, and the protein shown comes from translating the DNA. CDR3 loop: CALYPPWGISGTYTDKLIF. DNA for the CDR3: TGTGCTCTTTACCCCCCCTGGGGGATATCTGGAACCTACACCGATAAACTCATCTTT. V is TRDV1 and J is TRDJ1; 10 bases line up with TRDD3. TCRdb gives no J gene; it was assigned here by matching the DNA to germline. This CDR3 comprises 19 residues. Germline CDR1 TSWWSYY, CDR2 QGS. Trimming cost V 8 bases and J 0 bases; bases outside gene matches: 18.

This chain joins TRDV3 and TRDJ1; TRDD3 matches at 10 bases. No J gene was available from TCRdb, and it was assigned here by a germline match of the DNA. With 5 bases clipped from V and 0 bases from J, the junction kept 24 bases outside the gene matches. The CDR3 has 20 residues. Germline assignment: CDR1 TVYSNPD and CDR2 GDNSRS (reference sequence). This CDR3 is CALQIFKPVLGDLYTDKLIF. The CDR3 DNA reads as TGTGCCCTGCAGATCTTCAAACCCGTACTGGGGGATCTCTACACCGATAAACTCATCTTT. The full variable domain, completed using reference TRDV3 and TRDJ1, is CDKVTQSSPDQTVASGSEVVLLCTYDTVYSNPDLFWYRIRPDYSFQFVFYGDNSRSEGADFTQGRFSVKHILTQKAFHLVISPVRTEDSATYYCALQIFKPVLGDLYTDKLIFGKGTRVTVEP.

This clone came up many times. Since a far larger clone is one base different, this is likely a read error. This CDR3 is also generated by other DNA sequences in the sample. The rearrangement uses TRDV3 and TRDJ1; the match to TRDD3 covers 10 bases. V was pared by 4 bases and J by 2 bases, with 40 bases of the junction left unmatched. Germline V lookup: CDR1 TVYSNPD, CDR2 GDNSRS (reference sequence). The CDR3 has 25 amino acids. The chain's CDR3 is CASGLPRTGGFPFKWSNWWTDKLIF. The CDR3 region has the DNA TGTGCCTCCGGCCTTCCCCGTACTGGGGGATTCCCGTTCAAATGGTCGAATTGGTGGACCGATAAACTCATCTTT.